A single sample is the source of the 10 T cell receptor beta chains below, sequenced in a study of T-cell reconstitution after alpha-beta-depleted transplantation in children. Unique molecular identifiers were incorporated during preparation of the TCRbeta library. TCRdb re-called the PCR reads through MiXCR, storing one row per CDR3 protein. The top ten clones hold roughly 2.1% of a sample with 450,000 to 600,000 distinct CDR3 sequences, about 10% of them seen once. The material sequenced was PBMCs, taken before TCRalphabeta/CD19-depleted stem cell transplant. These receptor sequences come from a child aged 2 to 10 with inherited bone marrow failure, due to receive a stem cell transplant.

In this sample, this clonotype turned up many times. The chain links TRBV19 to TRBJ2-1; D perhaps matches TRBD2 (6 bases). In germline, CDR1 is LNHDA, CDR2 SQIVND (reference sequence). V was shortened by 4 bases and J by 8 bases, with 9 bases between the two germline ends. This CDR3 is 12 amino acids long. The CDR3 loop is CASSTWEDEQFF. CDR3 sequence (DNA): TGTGCCAGTAGTACTTGGGAGGATGAGCAGTTCTTC. The entire variable domain, with the rest obtained from reference TRBV19 and TRBJ2-1, is as follows: DGGITQSPKYLFRKEGQNVTLSCEQNLNHDAMYWYRQDPGQGLRLIYYSQIVNDFQKGDIAEGYSVSREKKESFPLTVTSAQKNPTAFYLCASSTWEDEQFFGPGTRLTVL.

Ten or more counts support this clonotype. The chain has TRBV4-2 and TRBJ2-2; TRBD2 agrees at 8 bases. After removal of 0 bases from V and 1 base from J, the junction contained 4 bases not matched to a gene. This CDR3 has 17 amino acids. Germline CDR1 and CDR2: LGHNA and YNFKEQ. CDR3 sequence reads: CASSQDWREENTGELFF. The CDR3 bases are TGTGCCAGCAGCCAAGATTGGCGGGAGGAGAACACCGGGGAGCTGTTTTTT.

V is TRBV7-2 and J is TRBJ2-7; D could derive from TRBD1 or TRBD2 (5 bases each). CDR3 length equals 15 residues. CDR1 and CDR2 from the germline V gene are SGHTA and FQGNSA. V was cut by 8 bases and J by 7 bases, with 24 bases left in between. CDR3: CASFTGLHNPREQYF. The CDR3 DNA reads TGTGCCAGCTTCACAGGACTCCACAACCCTAGGGAGCAGTACTTC. The full variable domain, completed using reference TRBV7-2 and TRBJ2-7, is GAGVSQSPSNKVTEKGKDVELRCDPISGHTALYWYRQSLGQGLEFLIYFQGNSAPDKSGLPSDRFSAERTGGSVSTLTIQRTQQEDSAVYLCASFTGLHNPREQYFGPGTRLTVT.

This clonotype was seen a few times. This chain connects TRBV12-3 or TRBV12-4 to TRBJ2-1, with D unresolved. V was shortened by 3 bases and J by 0 bases, with 9 bases between the two germline ends. The CDR3 is 15 residues long. The CDR3 region has the DNA TGTGCCAGCAGTTTGACCCCCACCTCCTACAATGAGCAGTTCTTC. Encoded protein: CASSLTPTSYNEQFF.

The chain carries TRBV12-3 or TRBV12-4 and TRBJ2-7, with TRBD2 as a possible D gene (5 bases). The CDR3 length is 13 residues. The V and J ends lost 6 bases and 7 bases respectively, with 16 bases between them. The CDR3 reads CASSRTPQGEQYF. The CDR3 coding sequence is TGTGCCAGCAGCCGGACTCCGCAAGGAGAGCAGTACTTC.

Ten or more counts support this clonotype. This rearrangement joins TRBV5-1 to TRBJ2-3; no definite D call. Germline CDR1 is SGHRS and CDR2 is YFSETQ. There are 13 residues in the CDR3. Trimming pared 4 bases from V and 3 bases from J, leaving 9 bases between. Here the CDR3 reads CASSAGRTDTQYF. CDR3 DNA: TGCGCCAGCAGCGCAGGTCGGACAGATACGCAGTATTTT.

This clonotype has at least ten counts. This rearrangement joins TRBV4-3 to TRBJ1-6; unclear D gene. Trimming shortened V by 0 bases and J by 10 bases, and 13 bases separated the two germline ends. Per the germline V gene, CDR1 is LGHNA and CDR2 is YSLEER. The CDR3 runs to 15 residues. CDR3 sequence reads: CASSQDSSIGSPLHF. CDR3 sequence (DNA): TGCGCCAGCAGCCAAGATTCGTCGATAGGATCACCCCTCCACTTT.

This clonotype has at least ten counts. The rearrangement links TRBV7-2 to TRBJ1-1, with 7 bases aligning to TRBD1. The CDR3 consists of 13 residues. V lost 7 bases, J lost 5 bases, and 7 bases stayed unmatched. Germline V lookup: CDR1 SGHTA, CDR2 FQGNSA. Written as DNA, the CDR3 is TGTGCCAGCAACTATAACAGGGGAACTGAAGCTTTCTTT. Its protein is CASNYNRGTEAFF.

The sample holds many counts of this clonotype. CDR3 in DNA: TGCAGTGCTAGACTACAGGGGGGGGTCAAAAACATTCAGTACTTC. It translates to CSARLQGGVKNIQYF. J is TRBJ2-4 and V is TRBV20-1; tentatively, D is TRBD1 (8 bases). This CDR3 region has 15 residues. Germline CDR1 reads DFQATT; CDR2 reads SNEGSKA (reference sequence). V was shortened by 2 bases and J by 3 bases, with 14 bases between the two germline ends.

Many counts were recorded for this clonotype. The chain couples TRBV7-8 to TRBJ2-1; D gene unclear. Germline V gives CDR1 SGHVS, CDR2 FQNEAQ. The CDR3 length is 12 residues. V lost 2 bases, J lost 5 bases, and 4 bases lay in between. This CDR3 is CASSLSHNEQFF. The DNA for the CDR3 is TGTGCCAGCAGCTTATCTCACAATGAGCAGTTCTTC.